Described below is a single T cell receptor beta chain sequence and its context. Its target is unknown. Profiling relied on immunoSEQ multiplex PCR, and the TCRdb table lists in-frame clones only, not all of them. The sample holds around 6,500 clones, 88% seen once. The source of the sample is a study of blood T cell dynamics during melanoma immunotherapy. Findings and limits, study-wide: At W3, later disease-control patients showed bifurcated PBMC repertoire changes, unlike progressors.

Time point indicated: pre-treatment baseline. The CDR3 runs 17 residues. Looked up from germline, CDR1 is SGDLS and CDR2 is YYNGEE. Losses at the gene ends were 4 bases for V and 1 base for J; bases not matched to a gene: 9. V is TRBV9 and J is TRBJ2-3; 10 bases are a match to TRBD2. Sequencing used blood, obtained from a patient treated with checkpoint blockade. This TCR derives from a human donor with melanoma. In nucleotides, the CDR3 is TGTGCCAGCAGCCGGGGTCTAACTAGCGGGGGCACAGATACGCAGTATTTT. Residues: CASSRGLTSGGTDTQYF.